The next 18 T cell receptor beta chains were all read from a single sample in a study of T cell responses to AZD1222 COVID-19 vaccine. Produced via immunoSEQ multiplex PCR; TCRdb's table is partial and in-frame only. The data contain approximately 73,000 clones, roughly 84% of them seen just once; the ten biggest clones take up over 7.5%. The specimen comprised peripheral blood, sampled on day 0 of AZD1222 vaccination. The receptor set was obtained from an adult in good health.

The gene calls are TRBV5-4 and TRBJ1-3, with no clear D. Germline values: CDR1 SGHNT, CDR2 YYREEE (reference sequence). Between the trimmed V and J ends, which lost 0 bases and 4 bases, there was a span of 5 bases. CDR3 length equals 13 residues. The CDR3 DNA reads TGTGCCAGCAGCTTGGAGCAGGGAAACACCATATATTTT. Encoded protein: CASSLEQGNTIYF.

The J gene is TRBJ1-6, the V gene TRBV28, with a tentative D call TRBD1 (5 bases). The CDR3 runs 14 residues. V was clipped by 4 bases and J by 6 bases, with 10 bases between them. CDR1 MDHEN and CDR2 SYDVKM come from the germline V gene. Here the CDR3 DNA reads TGTGCCAGCAGTTCCGGGGGGAGTAATTCACCCCTCCACTTT. Translating it yields CASSSGGSNSPLHF.

This clone was seen a single time. J is TRBJ1-2 and V is TRBV5-5; 12 bases line up with TRBD1. Germline lookup yields CDR1 SGHKS and CDR2 YYEKEE (reference sequence). V trimming: 4 bases; J trimming: 2 bases; junction bases outside the gene matches: 6. The CDR3 has 16 amino acids. The CDR3 DNA is TGTGCCAGCAGCATGGGGACAGGGGGCGGAAACTATGGCTACACCTTC. This codes for CASSMGTGGGNYGYTF.

The chain uses TRBV30 and TRBJ2-5, with D unclear. The germline V gene encodes CDR1 GTSNPN and CDR2 SVGIG (reference sequence). Trimming cost V 4 bases and J 0 bases, with 9 bases left between them. This CDR3 spans 13 amino acids. The CDR3, as DNA: TGTGCCTGGACAGCTTATCACCAAGAGACCCAGTACTTC. Translating it yields CAWTAYHQETQYF.

This clone was observed once. The chain combines TRBV6-5 with TRBJ1-1; D call uncertain. V was cut by 7 bases and J by 6 bases, with 21 bases left in between. This CDR3 region has 15 residues. Germline V CDR1 and CDR2: MNHEY, SVGAGI. Here the CDR3 DNA reads TGTGCCAGCAACGACCGGCCTCTGCTTTTCGCTGAAGCTTTCTTT. Its translation: CASNDRPLLFAEAFF.

This sequence joins TRBV7-9 and TRBJ1-4; D remains unclear. The germline CDR1 and CDR2 sequences are SEHNR and FQNEAQ (reference sequence). V was cut by 0 bases and J by 7 bases, with 6 bases left in between. The CDR3 runs 13 residues. The CDR3 is CASSLALGEKLFF. CDR3 DNA: TGTGCCAGCAGCTTAGCTTTAGGTGAAAAACTGTTTTTT.

The V gene is TRBV28, the J gene TRBJ1-2, with D perhaps matching TRBD1 (6 bases). V lost 5 bases to trimming and J lost 0 bases, with 10 bases between them. This CDR3 spans 14 amino acids. Germline V gene lookup returns CDR1 MDHEN and CDR2 SYDVKM. The CDR3 coding sequence is TGTGCCAGCAGTCTACCAGGGGCTAACTATGGCTACACCTTC. Translating gives CASSLPGANYGYTF.

This clone was picked up one time. The rearrangement joins TRBV5-5 to TRBJ1-1; D uncertain. Trimming took 0 bases from V and 1 from J, leaving 7 bases between them. There are 14 residues in the CDR3. Germline CDR1 SGHKS, CDR2 YYEKEE (reference sequence). The chain's CDR3 is CASSLVTANTEAFF. The CDR3 nucleotides read TGTGCCAGCAGCTTGGTAACAGCGAACACTGAAGCTTTCTTT.

The chain couples TRBV7-9 to TRBJ2-1, with D possibly being TRBD2 (6 bases). Trimming left V 1 base short and J 7 bases short, with 26 bases between. Germline V gene data show CDR1 as SEHNR and CDR2 as FQNEAQ (reference sequence). CDR3 length equals 19 residues. The CDR3 nucleotides are TGTGCCAGCAGCTTAGATCCGGGACTCGAACCACACACAATGAATGAGCAGTTCTTC. Translation gives CASSLDPGLEPHTMNEQFF.

The chain combines TRBV19 with TRBJ2-5; 14 bases are a match to TRBD2. This CDR3 has 16 residues. CDR1 and CDR2 (germline): LNHDA, SQIVND (reference sequence). The J segment lost 7 bases and the V segment lost 2 bases, leaving 6 bases of the junction unmatched. CDR3 region: CASSIPTSGGAATQYF. The CDR3 DNA follows: TGTGCCAGTAGTATACCGACTAGCGGGGGGGCGGCGACCCAGTACTTC.

The table lists this clone with a few counts. V is TRBV6-4 and J is TRBJ1-6; D call uncertain. This CDR3 spans 12 amino acids. CDR1 is MRHNA, CDR2 SNTAGT, per germline. The V gene lost 2 bases and the J gene lost 8 bases, with 4 bases spanning the gap. The CDR3 coding sequence is TGTGCCAGCAGTGACGGGGATTCACCCCTCCACTTT. This sequence encodes CASSDGDSPLHF.

This CDR3 reads CAGGQASGELFF. The CDR3 DNA reads TGTGCCGGAGGACAGGCCAGCGGGGAGCTGTTTTTT. The gene calls are TRBV10-3 and TRBJ2-2; 7 bases are a match to TRBD1. The CDR3 loop spans 12 amino acids. Germline CDR1 ENHRY, CDR2 SYGVKD. V was clipped by 11 bases and J by 7 bases; unmatched bases: 7.

The J gene is TRBJ2-5, the V gene TRBV6-5, with D perhaps TRBD1 or TRBD2 (5 bases each). V lost 0 bases and J lost 4, with 6 bases in between. The CDR3 totals 13 residues. Germline values: CDR1 MNHEY, CDR2 SVGAGI. The chain's CDR3 is CASSYSGGETQYF. CDR3 in DNA: TGTGCCAGCAGTTACTCTGGGGGAGAGACCCAGTACTTC.

This rearrangement joins TRBV7-9 to TRBJ2-1; 9 positions agree with TRBD2. V gave up 5 bases and J gave up 0 bases; unmatched junction bases: 2. The CDR3 spans 15 residues. Germline V gene data show CDR1 as SEHNR and CDR2 as FQNEAQ (reference sequence). CDR3 protein: CASSPRGGSYNEQFF. CDR3 nucleotides: TGTGCCAGCAGCCCGCGGGGGGGCTCCTACAATGAGCAGTTCTTC.

This chain links TRBV27 with TRBJ2-7, with 9 bases matching TRBD2. The V gene's germline CDR1 is MNHEY and CDR2 SMNVEV (reference sequence). This CDR3 is built from 13 residues. The ends lost 8 bases at V and 0 bases at J; junction bases unmatched: 2. The CDR3 DNA reads as TGTGCCAGCCGGACTAGCGACTCCTACGAGCAGTACTTC. Translated: CASRTSDSYEQYF.

In its sample, this clone was seen once. The chain uses TRBV28 and TRBJ1-4, with 11 bases lining up with TRBD1. After removal of 5 bases from V and 7 bases from J, the junction contained 6 bases not matched to a gene. The CDR3 covers 15 residues. Germline V CDR1 and CDR2: MDHEN, SYDVKM. CDR3 nucleotide sequence: TGTGCCAGCAGTCCACTGGGACAGGGGGGTGAAAAACTGTTTTTT. Translated: CASSPLGQGGEKLFF.

CDR3 protein: CASSSRDRAGPGYTF. The CDR3 DNA follows: TGTGCCAGCAGTTCCAGGGACAGGGCGGGTCCGGGCTACACCTTC. The chain uses TRBV6-6 and TRBJ1-2, with 9 bases lining up with TRBD1. The germline V gene encodes CDR1 MNHNY and CDR2 SVGAGI (reference sequence). Trimming cost V 4 bases and J 8 bases; bases outside gene matches: 11. This CDR3 spans 15 amino acids.

The chain employs TRBV21-1 and TRBJ1-2; the D segment call TRBD1 is taken from the table without a DNA check. TRBV21-1 is listed as a pseudogene. This CDR3 contains 17 residues. The chain's CDR3 is CASSKGGTGSYGYGYTF. As DNA, the CDR3 is TGTGCCAGCAGCAAAGGAGGGACAGGGTCCTACGGCTATGGCTACACCTTC.